This T cell receptor beta chain was sequenced during a study of OX40 agonist ivuxolimab in advanced cancers. General notes on the study: Ivuxolimab was an agonistic, fully human IgG2 monoclonal antibody directed against OX40 (CD134), a costimulatory receptor. Intravenous ivuxolimab was administered to patients every 2 weeks at six dose levels: 0.01, 0.1, 0.3, 1.5, 3 and 10 mg/kg. Prior anti-PD-1, anti-PD-L1 or anti-CTLA-4 therapy was permitted, and 40% to 50% of dose-escalation patients had received checkpoint inhibitors. The monotherapy dose-escalation portion (N ≈ 50 patients) of the phase I ivuxolimab trial is reported in the paper. Partial responses occurred in three dose-escalation patients, of whom one had hepatocellular carcinoma and two had cutaneous melanoma. Of the 50 to 55 dose-escalation patients, hepatocellular carcinoma was present in about 20, melanoma in approximately 15, renal cell carcinoma in 9 and head and neck cancer in 9. Peripheral TCRbeta sequencing aimed to test whether ivuxolimab altered TCR sequence diversity and caused clonal T-cell expansion. The dose-escalation cohort was almost 85% male with a mean age of 60 years, ranging from roughly 20 to 80. Broad study findings and their caveats: Clonal expansion of both CD4+ and CD8+ blood T cells was observed from baseline to week 6 at doses 0.1 to 3.0 mg/kg. After ivuxolimab, expanded clones were on average more numerous among CD8+ T cells than among CD4+ T cells. Which antigens the clonally expanded peripheral T cells were specific for was not determined. In the 0.1-3.0 mg/kg groups, partial responders had among the lowest normalized peripheral clonal expansion, particularly in CD8+ T cells. Low levels of normalized T-cell clonal expansion were also shown by some nonresponding patients.

A note on this clone: It lacks a known antigen. No clone much larger than this one lies a single base away; base qualities are absent.

From the cysteine through the phenylalanine, the CDR3 covers 15 amino acids. Only CDR3 DNA is held: 45 bases, read in frame from base 1. V and J are truncated by 3 bases and 2 bases respectively, leaving an intervening sequence of 10 bases. In the germline V gene (reference sequence), CDR1 corresponds to LNHDA and CDR2 to SQIVND. Genomic DNA was isolated from the sorted cells so that the TCRbeta CDR3 region could be sequenced. TCRbeta CDR3 regions were sequenced using the immunoSEQ Assay. The source is immuneACCESS, and TCRdb retained only in-frame sequences with V and J called. Part of the clones is not carried over; for the studies checked, unresolved V genes explain less than half of this, and the remainder is unexplained. The table for this sample lists 80,000 to 90,000 clones; 84% of them were counted only once. In total, the top ten clones hold approximately 1.7% of the sample. Patients with autoimmune disease history or receiving systemic immunosuppression were excluded from the trial. Peripheral blood for TCR sequencing was collected from all dose cohorts at baseline, on cycle 4 day 1, and on cycle 7 day 1. Samples were obtained from an open-label, multicenter, first-in-human phase I dose-escalation trial of ivuxolimab. Adults with locally advanced or metastatic melanoma, renal cell, hepatocellular, or head and neck squamous cell carcinoma were enrolled in the trial. Before TCR sequencing, CD4+ T cells and CD8+ T cells were sorted from peripheral blood as separate populations.

The sequence was collected from an adult with an advanced solid tumor such as melanoma, head and neck, liver or kidney cancer. The chain is assembled from TRBV19 and TRBJ2-2; too little of a D gene remains to name it. The specimen was CD4+ or CD8+ T cells sorted from blood, collected in a trial of the OX40 agonist ivuxolimab. The DNA sequence is given as TGTGCCAGTAGTATTGGACGGAGTAACACCGGGGAGCTGTTTTTT. It translates to CASSIGRSNTGELFF. The CDR3, completed at both ends by the reference TRBV19 and TRBJ2-2 genes, gives the full variable domain DGGITQSPKYLFRKEGQNVTLSCEQNLNHDAMYWYRQDPGQGLRLIYYSQIVNDFQKGDIAEGYSVSREKKESFPLTVTSAQKNPTAFYLCASSIGRSNTGELFFGEGSRLTVL.